Presented here are 10 T cell receptor beta chains from one specimen sequenced in a study of cytomegalovirus exposure and HLA in healthy donors. 13 Jbeta primers and 60 Vbeta primers were used for the PCR. TCRdb's copy holds only in-frame clones and misses some; the assay was immunoSEQ multiplex PCR. The repertoire holds some 120,000 clones, with more than 65% as singletons. The sequencing sample was made of PBMCs. Receptors originate from a woman aged 40 to 49 in good health and CMV-seropositive.

The CDR3 DNA follows: TGTGCCAGCAGGGAGGACAGGGTGGGGGACACTGAAGCTTTCTTT. Translated: CASREDRVGDTEAFF. This chain joins TRBV28 and TRBJ1-1; 8 nucleotides agree with TRBD1. Trimming cost V 6 bases and J 3 bases; bases outside gene matches: 9. The CDR3 runs 15 residues. Germline CDR1 is MDHEN and CDR2 is SYDVKM. The variable domain in full, completed from reference TRBV28 and TRBJ1-1, reads DVKVTQSSRYLVKRTGEKVFLECVQDMDHENMFWYRQDPGLGLRLIYFSYDVKMKEKGDIPEGYSVSREKKERFSLILESASTNQTSMYLCASREDRVGDTEAFFGQGTRLTVV.

The J gene is TRBJ2-6, the V gene TRBV18; a possible D gene is TRBD1 (5 bases). CDR1 is KGHSH and CDR2 is LQKENI in the germline V gene. The CDR3 has 17 amino acids. Between the trimmed V and J ends, which lost 3 bases and 1 base, there was a span of 13 bases. This CDR3 reads CASSPGRVRSGANVLTF. CDR3 nucleotide sequence: TGTGCCAGCTCACCGGGCAGGGTTAGGTCTGGGGCCAACGTCCTGACTTTC.

This sequence joins TRBV18 and TRBJ2-7, with D hard to call. Germline V CDR1 and CDR2: KGHSH, LQKENI. Deletions cut 4 bases from V and 2 bases from J, with 15 bases between. CDR3 length equals 15 residues. The CDR3 nucleotides are TGTGCCAGCTCACGGGCAGCCGACGCACCCTACGAGCAGTACTTC. This sequence encodes CASSRAADAPYEQYF. Full variable domain (missing parts from reference TRBV18 and TRBJ2-7): NAGVMQNPRHLVRRRGQEARLRCSPMKGHSHVYWYRQLPEEGLKFMVYLQKENIIDESGMPKERFSAEFPKEGPSILRIQQVVRGDSAAYFCASSRAADAPYEQYFGPGTRLTVT.

The DNA for the CDR3 is TGTGCCAGCGGCGGGGAGTTGGGTGCAGATACGCAGTATTTT. Protein product: CASGGELGADTQYF. The V call is TRBV14, the J call TRBJ2-3; D perhaps matches TRBD2 (6 bases). The V gene lost 8 bases and the J gene lost 4 bases, with 16 bases spanning the gap. This CDR3 has 14 amino acids. The V gene's germline CDR1 is SGHDN and CDR2 FVKESK.

The chain joins TRBV5-4 to TRBJ2-5, with 12 bases matching TRBD2. V gave up 3 bases and J gave up 3 bases; unmatched junction bases: 3. The CDR3 is made up of 15 amino acids. Germline lookup yields CDR1 SGHNT and CDR2 YYREEE (reference sequence). CDR3 sequence: CASSSRLAGEETQYF. CDR3 bases: TGTGCCAGCAGCTCCCGACTAGCGGGAGAAGAGACCCAGTACTTC.

The chain links TRBV5-6 to TRBJ1-2; TRBD1 matches 8 bases. Germline assignment: CDR1 SGHDT and CDR2 YYEEEE. The CDR3 runs to 14 residues. V shed 0 bases and J 2 bases; nucleotides not matched to a gene: 0. The CDR3 spells CASSLGTGNYGYTF. The CDR3 DNA reads as TGTGCCAGCAGCTTGGGGACAGGGAACTATGGCTACACCTTC.

The CDR3 region is CASSYGTGGLGTEAFF. As DNA, the CDR3 is TGTGCCAGCAGTTACGGGACAGGGGGGCTTGGGACTGAAGCTTTCTTT. V usage is TRBV6-5 and J usage is TRBJ1-1, with 11 positions matching TRBD1. The CDR3 runs 16 residues. V was clipped by 2 bases and J by 5 bases; unmatched bases: 7. Per germline, CDR1 MNHEY and CDR2 SVGAGI.

The rearrangement joins TRBV27 to TRBJ2-2, with D perhaps matching TRBD1 (5 bases). Germline lookup yields CDR1 MNHEY and CDR2 SMNVEV (reference sequence). V was pared by 8 bases and J by 5 bases, with 15 bases between. The CDR3 extends over 14 amino acids. CDR3 DNA sequence: TGTGCCAGCGCCAACAGGTTCCTAACCGGGGAGCTGTTTTTT. It specifies CASANRFLTGELFF.

This chain connects TRBV7-3 to TRBJ2-1; 13 positions agree with TRBD2. After removal of 3 bases from V and 1 base from J, the junction contained 0 bases not matched to a gene. Germline lookup yields CDR1 SGHTA and CDR2 FQGTGA. This CDR3 comprises 16 residues. This CDR3 reads CASSLGLAGSYNEQFF. Here the CDR3 DNA reads TGTGCCAGCAGCTTGGGACTAGCGGGATCCTACAATGAGCAGTTCTTC.

The chain is built from TRBV28 and TRBJ1-5; TRBD1 matches 9 bases. From germline, CDR1 is MDHEN and CDR2 SYDVKM. There are 16 residues in the CDR3. The J segment lost 4 bases and the V segment lost 3 bases, leaving 7 bases of the junction unmatched. The CDR3 bases are TGTGCCAGCAGTTTCGTATCCGGGACAGGGAATCAGCCCCAGCATTTT. Protein sequence: CASSFVSGTGNQPQHF.